The 5 T cell receptor beta chains below all came from one sample that was sequenced in a study of T cell repertoires in aging, cancer and after chemotherapy. Peripheral blood genomic DNA, not sorted cells or RNA, was the template. A mixed TRB-A/B primer pool amplified rearranged TRB by multiplex touch-down PCR. Each CDR3 protein is one row after TCRdb ran MiXCR on the multiplex PCR reads. The profile covers more than 8,000 distinct CDR3 sequences, with roughly two fifths appearing a single time and 3.5% to 4% taken by the ten largest. The sample was blood. All receptors derive from a human donor in good health.

This clonotype was seen a few times. This chain uses TRBV18 with TRBJ2-3; D is possibly TRBD1 (5 bases). Germline V CDR1 and CDR2: KGHSH, LQKENI. This CDR3 is 16 amino acids long. Trimming cost V 4 bases and J 0 bases, with 14 bases left between them. Here the CDR3 reads CASSRGAELSTDTQYF. The CDR3 nucleotides read TGTGCCAGCTCACGGGGCGCAGAGCTTAGCACAGATACGCAGTATTTT.

This clonotype counts as medium-sized. The V gene is TRBV29-1, the J gene TRBJ2-5, with D tentatively TRBD1 (6 bases). In germline, CDR1 is SQVTM, CDR2 ANQGSEA. CDR3 length: 13 amino acids. Trimming pared 6 bases from V and 7 bases from J, leaving 18 bases between. CDR3 region: CSVRQVLGRTQYF. The CDR3 bases are TGCAGCGTCCGACAGGTTTTGGGGCGGACCCAGTACTTC.

The chain couples TRBV5-6 to TRBJ2-7, with 10 bases that match TRBD2. CDR1 is SGHDT, CDR2 YYEEEE, per germline. The CDR3 totals 15 residues. J was trimmed by 3 bases and V by 4 bases; bases with no gene match: 7. The CDR3: CASSGERGGHYEQYF. The CDR3 DNA is TGTGCCAGCAGCGGGGAGCGGGGGGGCCACTACGAGCAGTACTTC. Full variable domain (rest looked up from reference TRBV5-6 and TRBJ2-7): DAGVTQSPTHLIKTRGQQVTLRCSPKSGHDTVSWYQQALGQGPQFIFQYYEEEERQRGNFPDRFSGHQFPNYSSELNVNALLLGDSALYLCASSGERGGHYEQYFGPGTRLTVT.

In its sample, this clonotype was seen a few times. The chain uses TRBV20-1 and TRBJ1-2; D is unresolved. This CDR3 is built from 15 residues. CDR1 and CDR2 (germline): DFQATT, SNEGSKA (reference sequence). The V and J ends lost 0 bases and 8 bases respectively, with 19 bases between them. The DNA of the CDR3 is TGCAGTGCTAGAGATCTTGAGAGGGAAACGAGGGGCTACACCTTC. Translating gives CSARDLERETRGYTF.

The chain couples TRBV5-4 to TRBJ2-3, with D maybe TRBD1 (6 bases). Per the germline V gene, CDR1 is SGHNT and CDR2 is YYREEE (reference sequence). The CDR3 contains 15 residues. V was trimmed by 4 bases and J by 0 bases, leaving 12 bases between them. For the CDR3, the DNA is TGTGCCAGCAGCGCCGGACAGAGTAGCACAGATACGCAGTATTTT. This gives the protein CASSAGQSSTDTQYF.